The 23 T cell receptor beta chains given below trace back to one sample, sequenced in a study of blood T cells in healthy people across ages. Next came a second PCR, run for about 7 to 12 cycles, which used a sample-barcoded 5' primer along with a J-beta primer mix. TCRdb re-derived calls from the 5' RACE reads in MiXCR, one entry per CDR3 protein. The data show approximately 600,000 distinct CDR3 sequences, about 54% seen once. Sequences were obtained from blood. These receptors originate from a man aged 60-69 years in good health.

The rearrangement joins TRBV20-1 to TRBJ1-1, with a possible D match to TRBD1 (6 bases). Per germline, CDR1 DFQATT and CDR2 SNEGSKA (reference sequence). The V and J ends lost 2 bases and 3 bases respectively, with 13 bases between them. The CDR3 runs 14 residues. The CDR3 DNA reads TGCAGTGCTAGAACCCCGGACAGCGACACTGAAGCTTTCTTT. Its translation: CSARTPDSDTEAFF.

The chain joins TRBV6-1 to TRBJ1-2; 9 nucleotides agree with TRBD1. Germline CDR1 and CDR2: MNHNS and SASEGT. V was pared by 6 bases and J by 5 bases, with 13 bases of the junction left unmatched. This CDR3 has 16 amino acids. CDR3 protein: CASRKGVEDRGYGYTF. Written as DNA, the CDR3 is TGTGCCAGCAGGAAGGGTGTTGAGGACAGGGGATATGGCTACACCTTC.

Turning to this clonotype: This may come from a read error, since a much larger clone is one base off. The V call is TRBV28, the J call TRBJ1-2, with no clear D. Trimming left V 6 bases short and J 7 bases short, with 18 bases between. The germline V gene has CDR1 MDHEN and CDR2 SYDVKM. The CDR3 consists of 14 residues. This chain's CDR3 is CASSHNANWVGYTF. The CDR3 DNA sequence: TGTGCCAGCAGCCATAACGCGAATTGGGTTGGCTACACCTTC.

The V and J genes are TRBV27 and TRBJ2-7, with TRBD1 as a possible D gene (6 bases). V was pared by 5 bases and J by 3 bases, with 14 bases between. CDR3 length: 14 residues. Germline CDR1 MNHEY, CDR2 SMNVEV (reference sequence). The CDR3 loop reads CASSASGRGYEQYF. CDR3 nucleotide sequence: TGTGCCAGCAGTGCCTCGGGCAGGGGCTACGAGCAGTACTTC.

This clonotype appeared once. The chain links TRBV20-1 to TRBJ2-3, with 8 positions matching TRBD2. Trimming took 0 bases from V and 4 from J; bases not matched to a gene: 3. Germline-derived CDR1 and CDR2 are DFQATT and SNEGSKA (reference sequence). The CDR3 is 14 amino acids. The CDR3 nucleotides read TGCAGTGCTAGAGAACGGGGGGGCCCAGATACGCAGTATTTT. Amino acids: CSARERGGPDTQYF.

This clonotype was seen only once. J is TRBJ2-2 and V is TRBV3-1, with D unclear. V was trimmed by 4 bases and J by 3 bases, leaving 9 bases between them. CDR1 is LGHDT, CDR2 YNNKEL, per germline (reference sequence). This CDR3 contains 14 residues. The DNA of the CDR3 is TGTGCCAGCAGCCTCCGGCCCGACACCGGGGAGCTGTTTTTT. It specifies CASSLRPDTGELFF.

This chain links TRBV24-1 with TRBJ2-1; 10 bases match TRBD2. Germline CDR1 is KGHDR and CDR2 is SFDVKD. The length of the CDR3 is 16 residues. The junction had 6 bases not matched to a gene; V was cut back by 4 bases and J by 4 bases. CDR3 loop: CATSEPLAGAYNEQFF. The CDR3 nucleotides read TGTGCCACCAGTGAGCCGCTAGCGGGGGCATACAATGAGCAGTTCTTC.

The V and J genes are TRBV7-2 and TRBJ2-1; D unclear. The V gene lost 5 bases and the J gene lost 5 bases, with 13 bases spanning the gap. Germline V gives CDR1 SGHTA, CDR2 FQGNSA. CDR3 length: 14 residues. Here the CDR3 DNA reads TGTGCCAGCAGCCCGGAGTTAGCAAACAATGAGCAGTTCTTC. It encodes CASSPELANNEQFF.

This clonotype was counted a few times. This chain connects TRBV7-2 to TRBJ1-1; 9 bases are a match to TRBD1. This CDR3 spans 15 amino acids. Germline V gene sequence: CDR1 SGHTA, CDR2 FQGNSA. The trim removed 5 bases at V and 4 bases at J, leaving 8 bases unmatched. CDR3 in amino acids: CASSEQPGQGTEAFF. In DNA form, the CDR3 reads TGTGCCAGCAGCGAACAGCCGGGACAGGGCACTGAAGCTTTCTTT.

V usage is TRBV6-7 and J usage is TRBJ2-7, with no clear D. TRBV6-7 is an ORF; its function is uncertain. The CDR3 extends over 15 amino acids. The V and J ends lost 5 bases and 3 bases respectively, with 17 bases between them. The CDR3: CASSHLRVPYYEQYF. DNA for the CDR3: TGTGCCAGCAGTCATCTCCGTGTGCCTTACTACGAGCAGTACTTC.

The table lists this clonotype with many counts. This clone may be a read error of a much larger clone one base away. The genes are TRBV2 and TRBJ1-4, with D perhaps TRBD1 (5 bases). The CDR3 contains 11 residues. Germline loops: CDR1 SNHLY, CDR2 FYNNEI. V was shortened by 9 bases and J by 8 bases, with 10 bases between the two germline ends. This CDR3 reads CARAQGEKLFF. The CDR3, as DNA: TGTGCCAGGGCCCAGGGAGAAAAACTGTTTTTT. The whole variable domain, remainder taken from reference TRBV2 and TRBJ1-4, is EPEVTQTPSHQVTQMGQEVILRCVPISNHLYFYWYRQILGQKVEFLVSFYNNEISEKSEIFDDQFSVERPDGSNFTLKIRSTKLEDSAMYFCARAQGEKLFFGSGTQLSVL.

The chain employs TRBV25-1 and TRBJ1-1; the D gene is possibly TRBD1 (5 bases). Trimming took 3 bases from V and 0 from J, leaving 8 bases between them. The germline V gene encodes CDR1 MGHDK and CDR2 SYGVNS. The CDR3 totals 14 residues. Here the CDR3 reads CASSDVTVNTEAFF. The DNA of the CDR3 is TGTGCCAGCAGTGACGTGACAGTGAACACTGAAGCTTTCTTT.

The chain recombines TRBV7-2 with TRBJ2-3; 12 bases align to TRBD2. V shed 2 bases, J shed 2 bases, and the junction held 8 bases outside the gene matches. The CDR3 has 18 amino acids. Germline CDR1 is SGHTA and CDR2 is FQGNSA. CDR3 nucleotides: TGTGCCAGCAGCTTACTCCGGACTAGCGGGGCCAACACAGATACGCAGTATTTT. This translates into CASSLLRTSGANTDTQYF.

The rearrangement links TRBV10-3 to TRBJ1-1; D not certain. The V end lost 7 bases, the J end lost 4 bases, and 16 bases lay between the germline ends. CDR3 size: 14 residues. Germline V gene lookup returns CDR1 ENHRY and CDR2 SYGVKD. The CDR3 region is CAITPRIDGTEAFF. CDR3 in DNA: TGTGCCATCACCCCCCGGATTGACGGCACTGAAGCTTTCTTT.

V usage is TRBV10-3 and J usage is TRBJ1-2, with 11 nucleotides matching TRBD1. J gave up 4 bases and V 3 bases, and 1 base lay outside the gene matches. Germline lookup yields CDR1 ENHRY and CDR2 SYGVKD. This CDR3 spans 14 amino acids. The CDR3 region is CAISDGTGGYGYTF. The CDR3, as DNA: TGTGCCATCAGTGACGGGACAGGGGGCTATGGCTACACCTTC.

The V and J genes are TRBV10-3 and TRBJ2-1; D is undetermined. The V end was cut by 1 base, the J end by 9 bases, with 4 bases between. Germline V lookup: CDR1 ENHRY, CDR2 SYGVKD. The CDR3 contains 11 residues. The CDR3 coding sequence is TGTGCCATCAGTGAGTTGTTTGAGCAGTTCTTC. This gives the protein CAISELFEQFF.

CDR3 nucleotides: TGTGCCAGCAGTAGGACAAGGCGGGGGGGCGAGGAGCAGTACTTC. It encodes CASSRTRRGGEEQYF. This chain connects TRBV9 to TRBJ2-7; 9 bases line up with TRBD2. J gave up 7 bases and V 5 bases, and 13 bases lay outside the gene matches. Per the germline V gene, CDR1 is SGDLS and CDR2 is YYNGEE. The CDR3 runs to 15 residues.

The chain has TRBV4-1 and TRBJ2-1; 9 bases map to TRBD1. J lost 7 bases, V lost 1 base, and 8 bases had no gene match. There are 16 residues in the CDR3. From germline, CDR1 is MGHRA and CDR2 YSYEKL. The CDR3 coding sequence is TGCGCCAGCAGCCAAGTGAGCGGGACAGGGAGAAATGAGCAGTTCTTC. Translating it yields CASSQVSGTGRNEQFF.

The V and J genes are TRBV7-6 and TRBJ2-7; no definite D call. The length of the CDR3 is 13 residues. The V gene's germline CDR1 is SGHVS and CDR2 FNYEAQ. The V and J ends lost 1 base and 9 bases respectively, with 13 bases between them. The DNA of the CDR3 is TGTGCCAGCAGCTTAGATCCCTCGGGTAGGCAGTACTTC. Its translation is CASSLDPSGRQYF.

The sample holds a few counts of this clonotype. The chain links TRBV15 to TRBJ2-5; 8 nucleotides match TRBD2. The CDR3 extends over 17 amino acids. The germline V gene has CDR1 LNHNV and CDR2 YYDKDF (reference sequence). The trim removed 1 base at V and 0 bases at J, leaving 7 bases unmatched. The CDR3 sequence is CATSRVKASGYQETQYF. In nucleotides, the CDR3 is TGTGCCACCAGCAGAGTAAAGGCTAGCGGGTACCAAGAGACCCAGTACTTC.

This clonotype was counted a few times. The CDR3 loop reads CSAGGRVGETQYF. The CDR3 coding sequence is TGCAGCGCCGGGGGCAGGGTCGGGGAGACCCAGTACTTC. This chain links TRBV29-1 with TRBJ2-5; D is perhaps TRBD1 or TRBD2 (6 bases each). Trimming pared 7 bases from V and 5 bases from J, leaving 17 bases between. The CDR3 runs 13 residues. Germline lookup yields CDR1 SQVTM and CDR2 ANQGSEA. Filled out from reference TRBV29-1 and TRBJ2-5, the complete variable domain reads SAVISQKPSRDICQRGTSLTIQCQVDSQVTMMFWYRQQPGQSLTLIATANQGSEATYESGFVIDKFPISRPNLTFSTLTVSNMSPEDSSIYLCSAGGRVGETQYFGPGTRLLVL.

The chain links TRBV21-1 to TRBJ2-7; the table's D call, TRBD2, has no DNA check behind it. TRBV21-1 is described as a pseudogene. This CDR3 contains 14 residues. The CDR3 DNA is TGTGCCAGCAGCAAAGATGGAGGGAACAACGAGCAGTACTTC. Translation gives CASSKDGGNNEQYF.

This clonotype was found a few times. The rearrangement links TRBV29-1 to TRBJ2-1; TRBD2 aligns across 9 bases. Germline CDR1 is SQVTM and CDR2 is ANQGSEA. The V gene end was trimmed by 5 bases and the J gene end by 1 base; junction bases not matched to a gene: 9. This CDR3 comprises 16 residues. CDR3 region: CSVRLSGGLSYNEQFF. CDR3 in DNA: TGCAGCGTTCGTCTTAGCGGGGGCCTTTCCTACAATGAGCAGTTCTTC.